This T cell receptor (beta chain) appears in the sequencing data of a study of T cells in Graves' hyperthyroidism and ophthalmopathy (dated 2019 in TCRdb). About the study as a whole: A discovery cohort of about a hundred patients, 43 with Graves' ophthalmopathy and 55 to 60 with stable Graves' hyperthyroidism, was used to find distinguishing TCR V-J signatures. Prospective prediction of ophthalmopathy was tested in an independent validation cohort of fewer than 20 hyperthyroidism patients and some 17 patients who later progressed to ophthalmopathy. Thyroid tissue and blood T-cell repertoires from roughly six Graves' hyperthyroidism patients were also compared in the study. After blood sampling, hyperthyroidism patients were treated with methimazole at a starting dose of 30 mg daily, and ophthalmopathy patients were treated with high-dose intravenous methylprednisolone. TCR Vbeta CDR3 sequencing of 135 peripheral blood samples (over 40 ophthalmopathy, some 75 hyperthyroidism and roughly 17 progressor patients) is reported in the paper. The 75 to 100 discovery patients were randomly divided into training and test sets at a 7:3 ratio. General conclusions and limits of the study: Most expanded thyroid clonotypes (frequency above 0.001) were also detected in blood, a finding suggesting that blood repertoires may reflect thyroid immune responses. No statistical method was used to set the sample size in advance, and investigators knew the group allocation. In validation, progression to ophthalmopathy was predicted by the model with nearly 71% sensitivity and 72% to 85% specificity, a median of roughly 6.4 months before onset. Ophthalmopathy was separated from stable hyperthyroidism by a 13 V-J signature model, with around 90% sensitivity and about 81% specificity obtained in cross-validation and 80%/75% obtained in testing.

CDR1 is given as SGHTA and CDR2 as FQGTGA, both from the germline V gene. The V end loses 5 bases and the J end loses 2 bases, and a stretch of 16 bases separates them. From its cysteine to its phenylalanine, the CDR3 spans 15 amino acids. Only the CDR3 portion is preserved as DNA: 45 bases, with reading frame beginning at the first base. This clonotype was seen repeatedly, ten times or more. The antigen it binds to is not known. Base qualities are not provided; no much larger clone lies one nucleotide away. Exclusion was applied to patients with uncontrolled infections, other autoimmune diseases, pregnancy or lactation. Diagnoses relied on clinical symptoms, serum thyroxine and TRAb, thyroid ultrasound and orbital computed tomography. Total RNA was extracted using Trizol reagent, and RNA quality was assessed on an Agilent 2100 Bioanalyzer. Amplification of TCR beta CDR3 regions was carried out from RNA transcripts. A first-round RT-PCR of the TCR CDR3 used the HTBI primer set with the Qiagen OneStep RT-PCR kit. A second multiplex PCR round built the libraries, followed by size selection and purification. Sequencing of the libraries was done on an Illumina HiSeq2000 using paired-end 100 bp reads. In the original analysis: Raw data were processed with SOAPnuke, discarding reads with adapters, uncalled bases, mean Phred below 15, or no exact constant-primer or identifier match. High-quality paired reads were merged using COPE v1.2.5, and each unique nucleotide sequence was defined as a clonotype. MiTCR v1.1 was used to align the clonotypes against IMGT TRBV, TRBD and TRBJ reference segments. Only V-J combinations with frequency above 0.0001, covering 99.2% of repertoires, were analysed. The TCS score was defined as F50 (clonal expansion) divided by E x V (chaos), with BLOSUM62-based TCRdist calculated between CDR3 peptides within each V-J. Welch's t-statistics and random forest reduced fewer than 600 V-J features to 13, which were used in a naive Bayes classifier (R e1071). The Morisita-Horn index was used to measure how similar the thyroid and blood repertoires were. Through fastp at Q25 and MiXCR, TCRdb rebuilt clones from the public reads, retaining in-frame beta chains. Rows matching on CDR3 protein sequence are summarized as one entry with the most common DNA and genes. These V and J calls rely on TCRdb rather than the paper's analysis. The sample includes around 620,000 distinct CDR3 sequences, with more than 45% observed a single time. Around 20% of the sample is in the top ten clones.

This receptor was identified in an adult woman with Graves' disease, either hyperthyroidism or ophthalmopathy (not recorded which). The chain employs TRBV7-3 and TRBJ2-7; the D segment could be TRBD1, given 6 matching bases. Material: peripheral blood or thyroid tissue (not recorded which). CDR3 reads: CASSQSPGDPYEQYF. The bases are TGTGCCAGCAGCCAATCCCCAGGGGACCCCTACGAGCAGTACTTC.